Below are 6 T cell receptor beta chains sequenced from a single sample in a study of cytomegalovirus exposure and HLA in healthy donors. TCRdb keeps only in-frame clones here, not all; method: immunoSEQ multiplex PCR. The repertoire consists of some 140,000 clones, with less than 90% occurring once and the leading ten covering around 22%. The sequenced material came from PBMCs. Receptors were obtained from a man between 18 and 29 years old in good health and CMV-seropositive.

The genes are TRBV19 and TRBJ1-2, with D perhaps TRBD1 (5 bases). From germline, CDR1 is LNHDA and CDR2 SQIVND (reference sequence). Trimming pared 7 bases from V and 6 bases from J, leaving 18 bases between. The CDR3 length is 14 residues. CDR3 region: CASTAGGTFHGYTF. DNA for the CDR3: TGTGCCAGTACCGCCGGGGGGACTTTTCATGGCTACACCTTC.

The chain carries TRBV30 and TRBJ1-2, with a weak D call TRBD1 (6 bases). Germline V gene data show CDR1 as GTSNPN and CDR2 as SVGIG (reference sequence). The CDR3 has 13 amino acids. V was shortened by 3 bases and J by 6 bases, with 14 bases between the two germline ends. Written as DNA, the CDR3 is TGTGCCTGGAGCCCCGGGACATACAATGGCTACACCTTC. This translates into CAWSPGTYNGYTF.

The chain carries TRBV18 and TRBJ1-4; D uncertain. V dropped 1 base and J dropped 5 bases, with 8 bases sitting between them. Germline CDR1 KGHSH, CDR2 LQKENI. CDR3 length equals 14 residues. The CDR3 loop reads CASSPQSGNEKLFF. In DNA form, the CDR3 reads TGTGCCAGCTCACCACAATCGGGGAATGAAAAACTGTTTTTT.

This chain joins TRBV7-8 and TRBJ1-1; no firm D call. Germline V gene sequence: CDR1 SGHVS, CDR2 FQNEAQ. V lost 1 base to trimming and J lost 4 bases, with 10 bases between them. The CDR3 loop spans 14 amino acids. The CDR3 loop reads CASSLGAGLTEAFF. CDR3 in DNA: TGTGCCAGCAGCTTAGGGGCTGGGCTCACTGAAGCTTTCTTT.

V is TRBV5-4 and J is TRBJ2-7; a weak D match, TRBD1 (6 bases). This CDR3 has 13 residues. The V gene lost 1 base and the J gene lost 3 bases, with 8 bases spanning the gap. CDR1 and CDR2 (germline): SGHNT, YYREEE (reference sequence). The CDR3 protein is CASSLQDSYEQYF. CDR3 nucleotides: TGTGCCAGCAGCTTGCAGGACAGCTACGAGCAGTACTTC.

The V call is TRBV4-2, the J call TRBJ1-2; D possibly corresponds to TRBD1 (5 bases). Germline V gives CDR1 LGHNA, CDR2 YNFKEQ. Trimming left V 8 bases short and J 8 bases short, with 24 bases between. The CDR3 runs to 15 residues. CDR3 DNA: TGTGCCAGCCTCGGGTCCAAGGTAGGGGCGGACGGCTACACCTTC. This gives the protein CASLGSKVGADGYTF.